Presented here are 21 T cell receptor beta chains from one specimen sequenced in a study of T cell repertoires in cytomegalovirus infection. TCRdb fed the reads into MiXCR, producing one record per CDR3 protein. The sample lists under 200,000 distinct CDR3 sequences; more than 9% were seen once. Sample: PBMCs. The receptor set was obtained from a human donor in good health (CMV status not recorded). Some clones in this sample may be carry-over from other donors' samples.

The V gene is TRBV19, the J gene TRBJ1-2; 8 nucleotides align to TRBD1. Per the germline V gene, CDR1 is LNHDA and CDR2 is SQIVND (reference sequence). V lost 5 bases and J lost 7; bases outside the gene matches: 15. This CDR3 is built from 16 residues. DNA for the CDR3: TGTGCCAGTAGTCCCGAGAGGACAGGGTCAACCTCTGGCTACACCTTC. It translates to CASSPERTGSTSGYTF.

The sample holds a few counts of this clonotype. This chain joins TRBV12-3 or TRBV12-4 and TRBJ2-2; tentatively, D is TRBD1 or TRBD2 (5 bases each). The length of the CDR3 is 16 residues. Trimming removed 6 bases from V and 2 bases from J, with 16 bases in between. CDR3 DNA: TGTGCCAGCAGCCTACGGGACCCAATCAACACCGGGGAGCTGTTTTTT. Protein product: CASSLRDPINTGELFF.

This clonotype was seen many times. V is TRBV19 and J is TRBJ1-1; D call uncertain. Germline values: CDR1 LNHDA, CDR2 SQIVND (reference sequence). V was cut by 7 bases and J by 0 bases, with 12 bases left in between. The length of the CDR3 is 14 residues. CDR3 sequence (DNA): TGTGCCAGTAAGCAGGAGTTTATGAACACTGAAGCTTTCTTT. Translated, it gives CASKQEFMNTEAFF.

This clonotype was detected many times. The genes are TRBV7-2 and TRBJ2-1; 11 bases are shared with TRBD2. The CDR3 runs 15 residues. Germline V gene data show CDR1 as SGHTA and CDR2 as FQGNSA. Trimming cost V 4 bases and J 4 bases; bases outside gene matches: 3. The CDR3 coding sequence is TGTGCCAGCAGCTCGGGACTAGCGGAATACAATGAGCAGTTCTTC. As protein: CASSSGLAEYNEQFF.

This clonotype occurred many times. V gene TRBV7-2 combines with J gene TRBJ2-7; 10 bases match TRBD2. Germline trimming cut 2 bases from V and 2 bases from J; bases unmatched to any gene: 3. This CDR3 is 15 amino acids long. The germline V gene encodes CDR1 SGHTA and CDR2 FQGNSA. The CDR3, as DNA: TGTGCCAGCAGCTTAAGGGGACTAGCGCCCTACGAGCAGTACTTC. It yields the protein CASSLRGLAPYEQYF.

This clonotype was counted only a few times. This chain connects TRBV15 to TRBJ2-3; 8 bases are shared with TRBD1. Germline V CDR1 and CDR2: LNHNV, YYDKDF (reference sequence). The CDR3 is 15 amino acids. V dropped 8 bases and J dropped 2; count of bases not matched to a gene: 9. The CDR3 reads CATGQGSKNTDTQYF. For the CDR3, the DNA is TGTGCCACCGGACAGGGATCCAAAAACACAGATACGCAGTATTTT.

This clonotype was counted a few times. V and J are TRBV11-2 and TRBJ2-7; 11 nucleotides match TRBD1. The germline gives CDR1 SGHAT, CDR2 FQNNGV. V trimming: 5 bases; J trimming: 3 bases; junction bases outside the gene matches: 3. This CDR3 has 14 amino acids. The CDR3, as DNA: TGTGCCAGCAGCCCGGGACAGGGGGACTACGAGCAGTACTTC. Its protein is CASSPGQGDYEQYF.

This chain joins TRBV20-1 and TRBJ2-7, with D perhaps TRBD2 (6 bases). CDR1 and CDR2 from the germline V gene are DFQATT and SNEGSKA (reference sequence). The CDR3 contains 15 residues. V shed 3 bases and J shed 6 bases, with 21 bases lying between them. The CDR3, as DNA: TGCAGTGCTAGGGGATCGGGAGCAGTGGGAATCGAGCAGTACTTC. This translates into CSARGSGAVGIEQYF.

This clonotype was seen at least ten times. V and J are TRBV7-2 and TRBJ2-5, with a possible D match to TRBD2 (7 bases). Trimming shortened V by 9 bases and J by 5 bases, and 16 bases separated the two germline ends. The CDR3 totals 13 residues. Germline CDR1 is SGHTA and CDR2 is FQGNSA. CDR3 residues: CASRRGAEETQYF. The CDR3 DNA sequence: TGTGCCAGTCGACGGGGGGCCGAGGAGACCCAGTACTTC.

This clonotype has ten or more counts. The chain links TRBV7-8 to TRBJ2-3, with D possibly matching TRBD2 (6 bases). Germline V gene data show CDR1 as SGHVS and CDR2 as FQNEAQ. This CDR3 region has 14 residues. V shed 5 bases and J shed 4 bases, with 13 bases lying between them. CDR3 DNA sequence: TGTGCCAGCAGCCCTCCGGGACTCCCAGATACGCAGTATTTT. This encodes CASSPPGLPDTQYF. The whole variable domain, filled in from reference TRBV7-8 and TRBJ2-3, reads GAGVSQSPRYKVAKRGQDVALRCDPISGHVSLFWYQQALGQGPEFLTYFQNEAQLDKSGLPSDRFFAERPEGSVSTLKIQRTQQEDSAVYLCASSPPGLPDTQYFGPGTRLTVL.

V is TRBV28 and J is TRBJ2-2; 10 nucleotides line up with TRBD2. Germline V lookup: CDR1 MDHEN, CDR2 SYDVKM. The junction had 6 bases not matched to a gene; V was cut back by 5 bases and J by 0 bases. The CDR3 covers 17 residues. CDR3: CASSPGLAGANTGELFF. In DNA, the CDR3 is TGTGCCAGCAGTCCGGGCCTAGCGGGAGCGAACACCGGGGAGCTGTTTTTT. The whole variable domain, filled in from reference TRBV28 and TRBJ2-2, reads DVKVTQSSRYLVKRTGEKVFLECVQDMDHENMFWYRQDPGLGLRLIYFSYDVKMKEKGDIPEGYSVSREKKERFSLILESASTNQTSMYLCASSPGLAGANTGELFFGEGSRLTVL.

About this clonotype itself: The CDR3 end shows no conserved phenylalanine or tryptophan, and so a read error is likely. The DNA is left out, because the CDR3 cannot be placed on it with certainty; the CDR3 is given as TCRdb lists it. The chain links TRBV7-4 to TRBJ2-1; the table's D call, TRBD2, has no DNA check behind it. Germline V lookup: CDR1 SGHVT, CDR2 SQSDAQ. Ends included, the CDR3 has 12 residues. The CDR3 reads CASSSEGRPEFG.

There are many counts of this clonotype. The genes are TRBV7-2 and TRBJ2-1; no reliable D call. The CDR3 contains 15 residues. V was clipped by 2 bases and J by 8 bases, with 16 bases between them. Germline V gene lookup returns CDR1 SGHTA and CDR2 FQGNSA. CDR3 nucleotides: TGTGCCAGCAGCTTATTAGGACCCCCGGGCGATGAGCAGTTCTTC. Translating gives CASSLLGPPGDEQFF. The whole variable domain, filled in from reference TRBV7-2 and TRBJ2-1, reads GAGVSQSPSNKVTEKGKDVELRCDPISGHTALYWYRQSLGQGLEFLIYFQGNSAPDKSGLPSDRFSAERTGGSVSTLTIQRTQQEDSAVYLCASSLLGPPGDEQFFGPGTRLTVL.

This clonotype came up many times. The J gene is TRBJ2-5, the V gene TRBV6-2 or TRBV6-3, with TRBD1 as a possible D gene (5 bases). V lost 0 bases to trimming and J lost 7 bases, with 15 bases between them. The length of the CDR3 is 15 residues. Germline-derived CDR1 and CDR2 are MNHEY and SVGEGT. The CDR3 sequence: CASSYSQESHGTQYF. The CDR3 DNA reads TGTGCCAGCAGTTACTCACAGGAGTCCCATGGGACCCAGTACTTC.

The chain has TRBV5-5 and TRBJ2-5; perhaps TRBD2 as D (5 bases). Germline V gives CDR1 SGHKS, CDR2 YYEKEE (reference sequence). Between the trimmed V and J ends, which lost 1 base and 4 bases, there was a span of 11 bases. The CDR3 is 14 amino acids. The CDR3 loop reads CASSLPGIGETQYF. CDR3 nucleotide sequence: TGTGCCAGCAGCTTGCCCGGGATCGGAGAGACCCAGTACTTC.

This clonotype was detected ten times or more. V is TRBV6-1 and J is TRBJ2-7; D not resolved. The CDR3 covers 16 residues. From germline, CDR1 is MNHNS and CDR2 SASEGT. V lost 2 bases to trimming and J lost 0 bases, with 14 bases between them. CDR3 residues: CASSETPRLSSYEQYF. The CDR3 DNA reads as TGTGCCAGCAGTGAAACCCCTAGATTGAGCTCCTACGAGCAGTACTTC.

This clonotype appeared many times. The chain combines TRBV11-2 with TRBJ1-2, with 8 bases that match TRBD1. V lost 5 bases and J lost 6; bases outside the gene matches: 11. Germline V gene sequence: CDR1 SGHAT, CDR2 FQNNGV. This CDR3 is built from 15 residues. The DNA for the CDR3 is TGTGCCAGCAGCATAGCAACAGGACAGGGACATGGCTACACCTTC. It specifies CASSIATGQGHGYTF. Full variable domain (rest looked up from reference TRBV11-2 and TRBJ1-2): EAGVAQSPRYKIIEKRQSVAFWCNPISGHATLYWYQQILGQGPKLLIQFQNNGVVDDSQLPKDRFSAERLKGVDSTLKIQPAKLEDSAVYLCASSIATGQGHGYTFGSGTRLTVV.

On this clonotype: A single base separates this from a much larger clone, so it may be a read error. This sequence joins TRBV28 and TRBJ2-5, with 8 nucleotides matching TRBD1. The CDR3 runs to 15 residues. The V gene end was trimmed by 8 bases and the J gene end by 5 bases; junction bases not matched to a gene: 13. The germline CDR1 and CDR2 sequences are MDHEN and SYDVKM. The CDR3 region has the DNA TGTGCCAGCGAGGTGGAAGACAGGGGCCGGGAGACCCAGTACTTC. Translation: CASEVEDRGRETQYF.

The table lists this clonotype with many counts. The chain is built from TRBV12-3 or TRBV12-4 and TRBJ2-4, with 16 bases matching TRBD2. The CDR3 contains 18 residues. The ends lost 6 bases at V and 3 bases at J; junction bases unmatched: 8. CDR3 nucleotide sequence: TGTGCCAGCAGCCCGGGACTAGCGGGGGGGTGGGACAAAAACATTCAGTACTTC. Protein: CASSPGLAGGWDKNIQYF.

This clonotype showed up many times. This chain links TRBV7-2 with TRBJ1-2; D gene ambiguous. The CDR3 contains 13 residues. V lost 5 bases to trimming and J lost 1 base, with 8 bases between them. The germline V gene has CDR1 SGHTA and CDR2 FQGNSA. The CDR3 reads CASSRTDNYGYTF. In DNA form, the CDR3 reads TGTGCCAGCAGCAGGACGGATAACTATGGCTACACCTTC.

This clonotype was seen at least ten times. The genes are TRBV7-2 and TRBJ2-7, with TRBD2 matching 13 bases. Trimming at V came to 4 bases and at J to 3 bases, leaving 3 bases not matched to a gene. Germline values: CDR1 SGHTA, CDR2 FQGNSA. This CDR3 spans 15 amino acids. The CDR3 spells CASSSRTSGSYEQYF. Here the CDR3 DNA reads TGTGCCAGCAGCTCGCGGACTAGCGGGAGCTACGAGCAGTACTTC.